Shown below are 23 T cell receptor beta chains from a single sample sequenced in a study of OX40 agonist ivuxolimab in advanced cancers. Only in-frame clones appear in the TCRdb table, and some are missing; sequencing was by immunoSEQ multiplex PCR. The table records 25,000 to 35,000 clones, roughly 86% of them present only once. Sequenced material: CD4+ or CD8+ T cells sorted from blood, taken in a trial of the OX40 agonist ivuxolimab. All receptors come from an adult with an advanced solid tumor such as melanoma, head and neck, liver or kidney cancer.

The V call is TRBV30, the J call TRBJ2-7; D gene unclear. The CDR3 is 14 residues long. Trimming removed 1 base from V and 4 bases from J, with 14 bases in between. Germline V gene lookup returns CDR1 GTSNPN and CDR2 SVGIG (reference sequence). The CDR3 loop is CAWSGGQPIYEQYF. The CDR3 DNA follows: TGTGCCTGGAGTGGAGGCCAGCCGATTTACGAGCAGTACTTC.

The chain recombines TRBV5-4 with TRBJ2-7; no reliable D call. V gave up 0 bases and J gave up 9 bases, with 10 bases separating them. The CDR3 contains 12 residues. Germline V gene sequence: CDR1 SGHNT, CDR2 YYREEE (reference sequence). The CDR3, as DNA: TGTGCCAGCAGCTTGGGGGGTTTTGGGCAGTACTTC. Translating it yields CASSLGGFGQYF.

This rearrangement joins TRBV4-1 to TRBJ2-7, with 8 bases that match TRBD2. Unmatched junction bases numbered 4, after V lost 0 bases and J lost 3 bases. The V gene's germline CDR1 is MGHRA and CDR2 YSYEKL. The length of the CDR3 is 15 residues. CDR3: CASSQDPGTSYEQYF. As DNA, the CDR3 is TGCGCCAGCAGCCAAGATCCCGGGACTAGCTACGAGCAGTACTTC.

This clone was seen a few times. The J gene is TRBJ1-1, the V gene TRBV29-1; 10 bases are a match to TRBD1. V dropped 7 bases and J dropped 1; count of bases not matched to a gene: 6. The CDR3 spans 14 residues. CDR1 and CDR2 from the germline V gene are SQVTM and ANQGSEA. The chain's CDR3 is CSAFGTGANTEAFF. Here the CDR3 DNA reads TGCAGCGCCTTCGGGACAGGGGCGAACACTGAAGCTTTCTTT. Supplemented by reference TRBV29-1 and TRBJ1-1, the full variable domain reads SAVISQKPSRDICQRGTSLTIQCQVDSQVTMMFWYRQQPGQSLTLIATANQGSEATYESGFVIDKFPISRPNLTFSTLTVSNMSPEDSSIYLCSAFGTGANTEAFFGQGTRLTVV.

The rearrangement links TRBV5-1 to TRBJ2-2; no reliable D call. The CDR3 consists of 14 residues. CDR1 and CDR2 (germline): SGHRS, YFSETQ. V was shortened by 4 bases and J by 4 bases, with 11 bases between the two germline ends. CDR3 in DNA: TGCGCCAGCAGCCCTGGGCCCGGCACCGGGGAGCTGTTTTTT. This gives the protein CASSPGPGTGELFF.

The J gene is TRBJ2-3, the V gene TRBV29-1, with D uncertain. The germline CDR1 and CDR2 sequences are SQVTM and ANQGSEA. This CDR3 comprises 13 residues. Trimming shortened V by 5 bases and J by 3 bases, and 12 bases separated the two germline ends. The CDR3 DNA follows: TGCAGCGTTAACCCCGGCTGGACAGATACGCAGTATTTT. Encoded protein: CSVNPGWTDTQYF.

The sample holds one count of this clone. The same CDR3 is also encoded by other DNA sequences in this sample. The chain uses TRBV6-5 and TRBJ2-2; no clear D gene. V was shortened by 2 bases and J by 6 bases, with 7 bases between the two germline ends. The CDR3 is made up of 13 amino acids. Germline loops: CDR1 MNHEY, CDR2 SVGAGI. The CDR3 bases are TGTGCCAGCAGTTACGAAGGCGCCGGGGAGCTGTTTTTT. It translates to CASSYEGAGELFF.

This clone was counted between two and nine times. The chain is built from TRBV5-5 and TRBJ2-7; tentatively, D is TRBD2 (6 bases). The CDR3 has 15 amino acids. CDR1 and CDR2 from the germline V gene are SGHKS and YYEKEE (reference sequence). Trimming removed 2 bases from V and 0 bases from J, with 12 bases in between. The CDR3 protein is CASSLFAGSSYEQYF. The CDR3 bases are TGTGCCAGCAGCTTATTCGCGGGGAGCTCCTACGAGCAGTACTTC.

The rearrangement links TRBV9 to TRBJ2-5, with 7 bases fitting TRBD1. Unmatched junction bases numbered 9, after V lost 3 bases and J lost 4 bases. CDR1 and CDR2 from the germline V gene are SGDLS and YYNGEE. This CDR3 is built from 15 residues. The CDR3 sequence: CASSAGTVGGETQYF. The CDR3 DNA reads TGTGCCAGCAGCGCCGGGACAGTCGGTGGAGAGACCCAGTACTTC.

The chain uses TRBV23-1 and TRBJ2-1; D is perhaps TRBD1 or TRBD2 (6 bases each). TRBV23-1 is recorded as an ORF, its role being uncertain. Trimming pared 4 bases from V and 8 bases from J, leaving 12 bases between. CDR3 length: 13 residues. As DNA, the CDR3 is TGCGCCAGCAGTCGGCAAAGGGGGGATGAGCAGTTCTTC. Protein product: CASSRQRGDEQFF.

The chain employs TRBV15 and TRBJ2-2; 9 nucleotides match TRBD2. CDR1 is LNHNV and CDR2 is YYDKDF in the germline V gene (reference sequence). This CDR3 has 15 residues. Trimming cost V 4 bases and J 1 base; bases outside gene matches: 1. The CDR3 is CATSMTSGNTGELFF. DNA of the CDR3: TGTGCCACCAGCATGACTAGCGGGAACACCGGGGAGCTGTTTTTT.

This clone was observed once. The genes are TRBV7-9 and TRBJ2-1; D remains unclear. Germline V gene lookup returns CDR1 SEHNR and CDR2 FQNEAQ (reference sequence). CDR3 length: 14 residues. Between the trimmed V and J ends, which lost 1 base and 7 bases, there was a span of 11 bases. In nucleotides, the CDR3 is TGTGCCAGCAGCTTAGGGACGGTAGGAAATGAGCAGTTCTTC. Its protein product is CASSLGTVGNEQFF.

The chain employs TRBV7-9 and TRBJ2-7; TRBD2 might be the D (5 bases). V lost 5 bases and J 0 bases, leaving 8 bases between the germline ends. There are 13 residues in the CDR3. Germline-derived CDR1 and CDR2 are SEHNR and FQNEAQ (reference sequence). In DNA, the CDR3 is TGTGCCAGCAGCCGAGGGTCCTCCTACGAGCAGTACTTC. Residues: CASSRGSSYEQYF. Variable domain in full (rest from reference TRBV7-9 and TRBJ2-7): DTGVSQNPRHKITKRGQNVTFRCDPISEHNRLYWYRQTLGQGPEFLTYFQNEAQLEKSRLLSDRFSAERPKGSFSTLEIQRTEQGDSAMYLCASSRGSSYEQYFGPGTRLTVT.

This chain links TRBV6-8 with TRBJ2-3; TRBD2 aligns across 11 bases. Germline CDR1 reads MNHGY; CDR2 reads SAAAGT. The CDR3 runs to 18 residues. J gave up 0 bases and V 6 bases, and 11 bases lay outside the gene matches. Here the CDR3 reads CASRPIAGGPASTDTQYF. The CDR3 coding sequence is TGTGCCAGCAGACCTATAGCGGGAGGGCCTGCTAGCACAGATACGCAGTATTTT.

The chain employs TRBV7-8 and TRBJ1-5; D gene ambiguous. Trimming removed 0 bases at V and 9 bases at J, with 6 bases between. The CDR3 is 12 amino acids. The germline CDR1 and CDR2 sequences are SGHVS and FQNEAQ. CDR3 nucleotide sequence: TGTGCCAGCAGCTTAGCCACGTGGCCCCAGCATTTT. It translates to CASSLATWPQHF. The full variable domain, in which reference TRBV7-8 and TRBJ1-5 provide the parts outside the CDR3, is GAGVSQSPRYKVAKRGQDVALRCDPISGHVSLFWYQQALGQGPEFLTYFQNEAQLDKSGLPSDRFFAERPEGSVSTLKIQRTQQEDSAVYLCASSLATWPQHFGDGTRLSIL.

The chain joins TRBV30 to TRBJ2-7; D gene ambiguous. This CDR3 is built from 12 residues. V was cut by 3 bases and J by 6 bases, with 12 bases left in between. Germline lookup yields CDR1 GTSNPN and CDR2 SVGIG (reference sequence). The CDR3 nucleotides are TGTGCCTGGAGGGTCCACCTGGGCGAGCAGTACTTC. Its translation: CAWRVHLGEQYF.

The chain is built from TRBV4-1 and TRBJ2-3; a possible D gene is TRBD2 (7 bases). CDR1 and CDR2 (germline): MGHRA, YSYEKL. CDR3 length: 16 amino acids. Trimming pared 2 bases from V and 5 bases from J, leaving 17 bases between. DNA of the CDR3: TGCGCCAGCAGCCAAAGAGGGGGGGGTTGGCAAGATACGCAGTATTTT. Its protein is CASSQRGGGWQDTQYF.

This clone was counted only a few times. The CDR3 protein is CASSPVGSITDTQYF. The CDR3 region has the DNA TGTGCCAGCAGTCCAGTGGGCAGTATCACAGATACGCAGTATTTT. This chain links TRBV6-5 with TRBJ2-3; D unclear. Trimming shortened V by 5 bases and J by 2 bases, and 14 bases separated the two germline ends. The CDR3 runs to 15 residues. Germline V gene data show CDR1 as MNHEY and CDR2 as SVGAGI.

The chain has TRBV5-6 and TRBJ1-5; D possibly corresponds to TRBD1 (5 bases). The V gene lost 1 base and the J gene lost 0 bases, with 5 bases spanning the gap. CDR1 and CDR2 from the germline V gene are SGHDT and YYEEEE. CDR3 length: 14 amino acids. CDR3 sequence: CASSLQGSNQPQHF. Written as DNA, the CDR3 is TGTGCCAGCAGCTTGCAGGGTAGCAATCAGCCCCAGCATTTT.

The chain employs TRBV30 and TRBJ2-1, with D uncertain. The V gene's germline CDR1 is GTSNPN and CDR2 SVGIG (reference sequence). V was trimmed by 0 bases and J by 6 bases, leaving 3 bases between them. The CDR3 sequence is 11 residues long. CDR3 coding DNA: TGTGCCTGGAGTGTCGGCAATGAGCAGTTCTTC. It is translated as CAWSVGNEQFF.

The J gene is TRBJ2-2, the V gene TRBV6-1; 10 bases match TRBD2. This CDR3 contains 15 residues. The V and J ends lost 5 bases and 5 bases, in that order; junction bases with no gene match: 5. CDR1 is MNHNS, CDR2 SASEGT, per germline. CDR3 loop: CASSRAGGRTGELFF. In DNA form, the CDR3 reads TGTGCCAGCAGTCGAGCGGGAGGGCGGACCGGGGAGCTGTTTTTT.

This chain connects TRBV5-6 to TRBJ2-7; D uncertain. V lost 3 bases and J 3 bases, leaving 10 bases between the germline ends. Germline CDR1 reads SGHDT; CDR2 reads YYEEEE. The CDR3 runs 13 residues. The CDR3 nucleotides read TGTGCCAGCAGCTGGGCCCCAAGCTACGAGCAGTACTTC. This gives the protein CASSWAPSYEQYF. Supplemented by reference TRBV5-6 and TRBJ2-7, the full variable domain reads DAGVTQSPTHLIKTRGQQVTLRCSPKSGHDTVSWYQQALGQGPQFIFQYYEEEERQRGNFPDRFSGHQFPNYSSELNVNALLLGDSALYLCASSWAPSYEQYFGPGTRLTVT.

This sequence joins TRBV6-5 and TRBJ1-4, with 9 bases lining up with TRBD1. The CDR3 covers 16 residues. J lost 7 bases, V lost 0 bases, and 6 bases had no gene match. CDR1 MNHEY and CDR2 SVGAGI come from the germline V gene. CDR3 loop: CASSYSIQGAREKLFF. DNA of the CDR3: TGTGCCAGCAGTTACTCGATACAGGGGGCGCGTGAAAAACTGTTTTTT.